This T cell receptor beta chain was recorded in a study of T cells in Graves' hyperthyroidism and ophthalmopathy (dated by TCRdb to between 2019 and 2020). The study in broad terms: Peripheral blood was sampled at the time of initial diagnosis, prior to any treatment. To identify TCR V-J signatures that set the groups apart, the researchers used a discovery cohort of more than 95 patients, made up of around 40 with Graves' ophthalmopathy and 57 with stable Graves' hyperthyroidism. Whether ophthalmopathy could be predicted prospectively was tested in an independent validation cohort made up of under 20 hyperthyroidism patients plus 17 patients who later progressed to ophthalmopathy. The roughly 100 discovery patients were randomly divided into training and test sets at a 7:3 ratio. Thyroid tissue and blood T-cell repertoires from about six Graves' hyperthyroidism patients were also compared in the study. Once sampling was done, hyperthyroidism patients were given methimazole at a starting dose of 30 mg daily, whereas ophthalmopathy patients were given high-dose intravenous methylprednisolone. The paper describes TCR Vbeta CDR3 sequencing of 135 peripheral blood samples, made up of some 42 ophthalmopathy patients, some 76 hyperthyroidism patients and roughly 17 progressor patients.

In its sample, this clonotype was seen many times. Its antigen is unknown. Base qualities are not provided; no much larger clone lies one nucleotide away. The TCR beta CDR3 regions were amplified from RNA transcripts. The TCR CDR3 was subjected to a first round of RT-PCR using the HTBI primer set and the Qiagen OneStep RT-PCR kit. The libraries were constructed in a second round of multiplex PCR and then size-selected and purified. Paired-end sequencing of the libraries was performed with 100 bp reads on an Illumina HiSeq2000. The published analysis was carried out like this. Raw data were processed with SOAPnuke, discarding reads with adapters, uncalled bases, mean Phred below 15, or no exact constant-primer or identifier match. COPE v1.2.5 was used to merge the high-quality paired reads, and each unique nucleotide sequence was defined as a clonotype. MiTCR v1.1 was used to align the clonotypes against IMGT TRBV, TRBD and TRBJ reference segments. The analysis included only V-J combinations with a frequency above 0.0001, which together covered 99% to 99.2% of the repertoires. A TCS score was defined as the ratio of F50 (clonal expansion) to E x V (chaos), with BLOSUM62-based TCRdist applied between CDR3 peptides within each V-J. Welch's t-statistics and random forest reduced some 510 V-J features to roughly 13, which were used in a naive Bayes classifier (R e1071). The raw public reads went through TCRdb reprocessing: fastp at Q25, MiXCR clone calling, in-frame beta chains kept. Each record represents a unique CDR3 protein, reported with the most common genes and DNA among its rows. It is TCRdb's table, rather than the study itself, that gives the V and J calls and clone size. This sample has under 650,000 distinct CDR3 sequences in its table, and 15% to 20% of those were observed once. 3.8% of the sample lies in the top ten.

Results the study describes overall, beyond this receptor: In validation, progression to ophthalmopathy was predicted by the model with 70.59% sensitivity and 72% to 85% specificity, a median of around 5.9 months before onset. No statistical method was used to set the sample size in advance, and investigators knew the group allocation. Most expanded thyroid clonotypes (frequency above 0.001) were also found in blood, which suggests that blood repertoires may mirror thyroid immune responses. A 13 V-J signature model separated ophthalmopathy from stable hyperthyroidism, with 87.88% sensitivity and 81.08% specificity in cross-validation and 80%/75% in testing.

Graves' hyperthyroidism was defined as stable when no progression to ophthalmopathy occurred over 18 months of follow-up. Hyperthyroidism patients were aged 18 to 65 years and newly diagnosed, with disease duration of less than 2 months. Exclusion was applied to patients with uncontrolled infections, other autoimmune diseases, pregnancy or lactation. Diagnoses were established on the basis of clinical symptoms, serum thyroxine and TRAb, thyroid ultrasound, and orbital computed tomography. Ficoll-Paque density gradient centrifugation was used to isolate PBMCs from 8.5 to 10 ml of fresh peripheral blood. Trizol reagent was used to extract total RNA, and RNA quality was then checked on an Agilent 2100 Bioanalyzer. The sequence was obtained from a woman in her 30s with Graves' hyperthyroidism. Sequencing was done on a sample of blood.

The nucleotide sequence is given as TGTGCCAGCAGTTTTGGTGCTAATGAAAAACTGTTTTTT. Its protein is CASSFGANEKLFF. Rearrangement joined TRBV6-1 to TRBJ1-4; no D segment can be confidently identified. In the germline V gene, CDR1 corresponds to MNHNS and CDR2 to SASEGT. V sheds 5 bases and J sheds 3 bases, leaving 7 bases between their ends. The CDR3 runs 13 residues from the cysteine to the phenylalanine. Just CDR3 DNA is preserved here, 39 bases in frame from base 1.